Listed below are T cell receptor beta chains from one sample, sequenced in a study of OX40 agonist ivuxolimab in advanced cancers. TCRdb's table, derived via immunoSEQ multiplex PCR, lists solely in-frame clones and lacks some. The table includes fewer than 80,000 clones, around 85% detected once. The specimen was CD4+ or CD8+ T cells sorted from blood, collected in a trial of the OX40 agonist ivuxolimab. The receptors stem from an adult with an advanced solid tumor such as melanoma, head and neck, liver or kidney cancer. CDR3s include the opening cysteine and the closing phenylalanine or tryptophan. The order of the fields is D gene, J gene, V gene, clone size, CDR3 protein, CDR3 DNA. D genes are given only for firm matches. The size of a clone is reported for some rows only, either as once, few or many, or as a class for expanded clones.

>NA|TRBJ2-7|TRBV5-6|NA
CASSFEGGLAYEQYF
TGTGCCAGCAGCTTTGAGGGGGGCCTGGCCTACGAGCAGTACTTC
>TRBD1|TRBJ1-2|TRBV28|NA
CASSTGGMKNYGYTF
TGTGCCAGCAGTACAGGGGGCATGAAAAACTATGGCTACACCTTC
>NA|TRBJ2-7|TRBV4-3|NA
CASSQVGRGSHEQYF
TGCGCCAGCAGCCAAGTAGGCAGGGGAAGCCACGAGCAGTACTTC
>NA|TRBJ1-4|TRBV30|NA
CAWSATELGEKLFF
TGTGCCTGGAGTGCAACGGAATTGGGGGAAAAACTGTTTTTT
>NA|TRBJ2-1|TRBV19|NA
CASSIQGPTSSYNEQFF
TGTGCCAGTAGTATACAGGGACCCACGAGCTCCTACAATGAGCAGTTCTTC
>NA|TRBJ1-2|TRBV7-2|few
CASSPGAGGASF
TGTGCCAGCAGCCCCGGGGCGGGAGGGGCTAGCTTC
>NA|TRBJ2-3|TRBV4-3|once
CASSQDHRITDTQYF
TGCGCCAGCAGCCAAGATCACCGGATCACAGATACGCAGTATTTT
>NA|TRBJ2-3|TRBV5-1|NA
CASSFRQAGTDTQYF
TGCGCCAGCAGCTTTAGACAGGCTGGCACAGATACGCAGTATTTT
>NA|TRBJ2-3|TRBV27|NA
CASSLVGFTDTQYF
TGTGCCAGCAGTTTGGTCGGATTCACAGATACGCAGTATTTT
>NA|TRBJ2-6|TRBV6-1|once
CASSRQSGANVLTF
TGTGCCAGCAGCAGACAGTCTGGGGCCAACGTCCTGACTTTC
>TRBD2|TRBJ2-3|TRBV6-5|NA
CASSLGGIVDTQYF
TGTGCCTCCAGCCTCGGGGGGATTGTAGATACGCAGTATTTT
>TRBD1|TRBJ1-1|TRBV5-1|NA
CASSLDTGAGGNTEAFF
TGCGCCAGCAGCTTGGACACAGGGGCTGGGGGTAACACTGAAGCTTTCTTT